The next 2 T cell receptor beta chains were all read from a single sample in a study of T-cell reconstitution after alpha-beta-depleted transplantation in children. During its preparation, the TCRbeta library received unique molecular identifiers. In TCRdb, the PCR reads were re-called with MiXCR into one record per CDR3 protein. This table has 90,000 to 95,000 distinct CDR3 sequences, 9.5% to 15% appearing once. Material: PBMCs from the stem cell graft donor, obtained from the stem cell graft. The receptors originated from a human donor who donated a stem cell graft to a child with inherited bone marrow failure.

This clonotype was recorded at least ten times. The chain carries TRBV7-2 and TRBJ1-2, with 7 positions matching TRBD1. V lost 5 bases, J lost 5 bases, and 8 bases stayed unmatched. In germline, CDR1 is SGHTA, CDR2 FQGNSA. The CDR3 length is 14 residues. The chain's CDR3 is CASSERQGWYGYTF. In DNA form, the CDR3 reads TGTGCCAGCAGCGAGAGACAGGGCTGGTATGGCTACACCTTC.

This clonotype has at least ten counts. The chain joins TRBV11-2 to TRBJ1-2; the D gene is possibly TRBD1 (5 bases). Germline V CDR1 and CDR2: SGHAT, FQNNGV. The CDR3 spans 14 residues. Trimming shortened V by 6 bases and J by 6 bases, and 17 bases separated the two germline ends. The CDR3 bases are TGTGCCAGCAGTCGTCAGGGACTATGGGATGGCTACACCTTC. Residues: CASSRQGLWDGYTF.